This T cell receptor (beta chain) emerged from a study of T cell changes during pregnancy in multiple sclerosis. Data came from immunoSEQ multiplex PCR; TCRdb stores just in-frame clones and leaves some out. The table has some 81,000 clones, roughly 91% seen once. The germline V gene has CDR1 MNHEY and CDR2 SMNVEV (reference sequence). This CDR3 has 14 amino acids. Trimming cost V 6 bases and J 1 base; bases outside gene matches: 5. The material was peripheral blood, obtained after pregnancy. The chain combines TRBV27 with TRBJ1-1, with 7 positions matching TRBD1. This TCR came from a female donor in good health, enrolled as a control in a pregnancy study. The CDR3 loop reads CASRSGQTNTEAFF. The DNA of the CDR3 is TGTGCCAGCAGATCGGGACAGACGAACACTGAAGCTTTCTTT.